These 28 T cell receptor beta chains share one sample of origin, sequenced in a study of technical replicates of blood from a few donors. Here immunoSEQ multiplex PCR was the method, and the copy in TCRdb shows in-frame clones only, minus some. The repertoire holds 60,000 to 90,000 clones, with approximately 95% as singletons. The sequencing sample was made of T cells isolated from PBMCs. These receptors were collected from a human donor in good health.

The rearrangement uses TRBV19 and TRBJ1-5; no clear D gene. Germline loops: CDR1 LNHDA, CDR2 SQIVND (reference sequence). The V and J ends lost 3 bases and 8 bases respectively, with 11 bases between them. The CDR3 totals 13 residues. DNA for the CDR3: TGTGCCAGTAGTATTCAGCTTCAGGAGCCCCAGCATTTT. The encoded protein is CASSIQLQEPQHF.

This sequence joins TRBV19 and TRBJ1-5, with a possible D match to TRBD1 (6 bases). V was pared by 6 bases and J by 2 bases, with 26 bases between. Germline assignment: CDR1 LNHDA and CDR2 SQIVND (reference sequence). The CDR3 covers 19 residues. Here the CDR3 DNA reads TGTGCCAGTAGCCAGAGGGACAAGACCTCCCTAGGCGGCAATCAGCCCCAGCATTTT. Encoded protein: CASSQRDKTSLGGNQPQHF.

The CDR3 is CSVDTGGVGYTF. The CDR3 DNA reads TGCAGCGTCGACACAGGGGGCGTCGGCTACACCTTC. The chain links TRBV29-1 to TRBJ1-2; 9 nucleotides match TRBD1. The CDR3 extends over 12 amino acids. Germline V gene lookup returns CDR1 SQVTM and CDR2 ANQGSEA. V was pared by 6 bases and J by 8 bases, with 7 bases of the junction left unmatched.

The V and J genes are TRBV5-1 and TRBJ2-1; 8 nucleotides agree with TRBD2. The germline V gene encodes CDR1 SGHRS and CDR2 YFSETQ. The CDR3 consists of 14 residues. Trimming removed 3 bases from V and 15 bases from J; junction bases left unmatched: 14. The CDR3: CASSSLASSGISFF. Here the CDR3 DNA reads TGCGCCAGCAGCTCGTTGGCGAGTAGCGGGATTTCGTTCTTC.

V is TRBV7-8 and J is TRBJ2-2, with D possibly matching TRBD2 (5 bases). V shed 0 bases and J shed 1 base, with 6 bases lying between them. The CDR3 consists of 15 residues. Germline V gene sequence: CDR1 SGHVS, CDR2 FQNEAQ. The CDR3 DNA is TGTGCCAGCAGCTTAGCGCGGGTGAACACCGGGGAGCTGTTTTTT. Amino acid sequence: CASSLARVNTGELFF.

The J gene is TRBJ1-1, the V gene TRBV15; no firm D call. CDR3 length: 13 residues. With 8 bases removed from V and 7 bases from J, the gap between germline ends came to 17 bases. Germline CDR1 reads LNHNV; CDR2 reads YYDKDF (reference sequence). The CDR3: CATGEPGFDEAFF. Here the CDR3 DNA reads TGTGCCACCGGGGAACCGGGGTTCGATGAAGCTTTCTTT.

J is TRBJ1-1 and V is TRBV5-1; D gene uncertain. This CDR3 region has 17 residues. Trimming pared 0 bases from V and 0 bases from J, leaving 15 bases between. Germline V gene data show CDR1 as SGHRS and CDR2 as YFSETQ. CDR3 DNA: TGCGCCAGCAGCTTGGGGGCAGGCCGGATCATGAACACTGAAGCTTTCTTT. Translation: CASSLGAGRIMNTEAFF.

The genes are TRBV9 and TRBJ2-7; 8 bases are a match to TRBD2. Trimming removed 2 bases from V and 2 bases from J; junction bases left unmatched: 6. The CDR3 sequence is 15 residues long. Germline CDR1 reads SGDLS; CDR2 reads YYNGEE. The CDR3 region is CASSVSAGATYEQYF. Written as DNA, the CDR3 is TGTGCCAGCAGCGTCTCAGCGGGGGCCACCTACGAGCAGTACTTC.

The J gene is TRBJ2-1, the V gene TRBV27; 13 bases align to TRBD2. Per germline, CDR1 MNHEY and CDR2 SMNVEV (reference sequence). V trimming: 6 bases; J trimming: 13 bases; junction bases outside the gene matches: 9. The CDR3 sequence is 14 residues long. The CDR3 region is CASRGRLAGGQQFF. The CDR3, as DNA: TGTGCCAGCAGGGGTAGACTAGCGGGGGGCCAACAGTTCTTC.

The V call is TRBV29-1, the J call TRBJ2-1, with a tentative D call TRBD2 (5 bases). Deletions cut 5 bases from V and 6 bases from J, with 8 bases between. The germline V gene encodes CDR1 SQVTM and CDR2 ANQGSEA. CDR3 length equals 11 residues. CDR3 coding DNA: TGCAGCGTTAAGGGAGCCAATGAGCAGTTCTTC. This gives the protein CSVKGANEQFF.

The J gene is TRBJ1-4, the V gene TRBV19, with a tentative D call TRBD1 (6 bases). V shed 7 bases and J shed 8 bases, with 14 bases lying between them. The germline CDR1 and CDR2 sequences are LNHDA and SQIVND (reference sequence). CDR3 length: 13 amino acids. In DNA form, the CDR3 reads TGTGCCAGTACGCCAGGGGAGAGGGAAAAACTGTTTTTT. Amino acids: CASTPGEREKLFF.

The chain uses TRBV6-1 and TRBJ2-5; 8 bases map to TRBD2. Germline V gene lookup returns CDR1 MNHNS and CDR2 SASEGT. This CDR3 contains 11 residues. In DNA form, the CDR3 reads TGTGAAACTAGCGGCGAAGAGACCCAGTACTTC. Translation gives CETSGEETQYF.

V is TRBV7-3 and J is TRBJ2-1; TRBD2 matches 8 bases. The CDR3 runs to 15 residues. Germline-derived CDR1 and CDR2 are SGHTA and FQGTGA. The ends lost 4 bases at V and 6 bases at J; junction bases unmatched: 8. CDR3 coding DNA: TGTGCCAGCAGCTCAACCGGGACTAGGGTCAATGAGCAGTTCTTC. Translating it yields CASSSTGTRVNEQFF.

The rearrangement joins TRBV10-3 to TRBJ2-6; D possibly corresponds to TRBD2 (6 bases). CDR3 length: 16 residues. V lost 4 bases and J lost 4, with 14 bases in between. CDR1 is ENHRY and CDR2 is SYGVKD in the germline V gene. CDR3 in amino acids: CAISGAAGRGANVLTF. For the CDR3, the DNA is TGTGCCATCAGTGGGGCAGCCGGGAGAGGGGCCAACGTCCTGACTTTC.

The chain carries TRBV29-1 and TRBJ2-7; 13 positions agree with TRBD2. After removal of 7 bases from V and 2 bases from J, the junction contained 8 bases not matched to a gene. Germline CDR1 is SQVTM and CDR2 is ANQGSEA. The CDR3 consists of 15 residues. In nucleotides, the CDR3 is TGCAGCGCCTGCGGGACTAGCGGGGTACCCTACGAGCAGTACTTC. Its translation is CSACGTSGVPYEQYF.

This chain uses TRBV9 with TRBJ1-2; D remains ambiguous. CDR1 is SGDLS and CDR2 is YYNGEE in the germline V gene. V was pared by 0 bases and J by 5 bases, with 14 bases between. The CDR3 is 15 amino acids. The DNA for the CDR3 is TGTGCCAGCAGCGTAGTAGTGGGAGAGGAATATGGCTACACCTTC. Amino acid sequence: CASSVVVGEEYGYTF.

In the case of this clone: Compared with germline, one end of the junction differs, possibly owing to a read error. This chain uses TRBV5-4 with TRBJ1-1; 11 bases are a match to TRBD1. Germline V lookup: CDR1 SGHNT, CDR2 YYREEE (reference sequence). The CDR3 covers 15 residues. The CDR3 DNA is TGTGCCAGCAGTTTGGGACAGGGGGGGTACACTGAAGCTTTCTTT. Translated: CASSLGQGGYTEAFF.

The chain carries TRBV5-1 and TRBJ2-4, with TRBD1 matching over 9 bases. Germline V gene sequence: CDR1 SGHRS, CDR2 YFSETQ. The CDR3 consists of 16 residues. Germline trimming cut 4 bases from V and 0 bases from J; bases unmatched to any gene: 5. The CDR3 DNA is TGCGCCAGCAGCGGTGGGACAGGGCTAGCCAAAAACATTCAGTACTTC. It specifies CASSGGTGLAKNIQYF.

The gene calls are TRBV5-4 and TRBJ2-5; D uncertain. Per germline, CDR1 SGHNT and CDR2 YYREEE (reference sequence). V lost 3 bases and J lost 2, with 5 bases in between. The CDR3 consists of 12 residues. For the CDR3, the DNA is TGTGCCAGCAGCTCCCCTCAAGAGACCCAGTACTTC. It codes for CASSSPQETQYF.

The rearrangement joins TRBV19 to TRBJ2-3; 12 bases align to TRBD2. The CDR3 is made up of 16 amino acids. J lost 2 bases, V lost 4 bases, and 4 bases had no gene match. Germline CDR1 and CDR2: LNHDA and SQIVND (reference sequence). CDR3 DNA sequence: TGTGCCAGTAGTAGACTAGCGGGGGCCTACACAGATACGCAGTATTTT. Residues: CASSRLAGAYTDTQYF.

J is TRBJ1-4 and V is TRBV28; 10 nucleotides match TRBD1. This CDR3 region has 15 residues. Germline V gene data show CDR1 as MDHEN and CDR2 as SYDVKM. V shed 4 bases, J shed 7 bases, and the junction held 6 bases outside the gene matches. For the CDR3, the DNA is TGTGCCAGCAGTTCAACCGGGACAGGGGTTGAAAAACTGTTTTTT. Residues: CASSSTGTGVEKLFF.

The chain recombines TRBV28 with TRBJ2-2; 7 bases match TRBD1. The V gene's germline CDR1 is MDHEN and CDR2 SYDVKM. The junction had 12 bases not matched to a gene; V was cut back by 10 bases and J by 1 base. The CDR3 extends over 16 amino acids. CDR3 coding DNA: TGTGCCAACGTCCAACCGGGACAGCAGAACACCGGGGAGCTGTTTTTT. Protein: CANVQPGQQNTGELFF.

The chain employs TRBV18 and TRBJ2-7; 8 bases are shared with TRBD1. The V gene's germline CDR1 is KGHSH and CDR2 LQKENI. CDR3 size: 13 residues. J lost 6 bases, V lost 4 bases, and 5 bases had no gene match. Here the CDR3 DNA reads TGTGCCAGCTCACTGGACAGGGTGGGCGAGCAGTACTTC. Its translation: CASSLDRVGEQYF.

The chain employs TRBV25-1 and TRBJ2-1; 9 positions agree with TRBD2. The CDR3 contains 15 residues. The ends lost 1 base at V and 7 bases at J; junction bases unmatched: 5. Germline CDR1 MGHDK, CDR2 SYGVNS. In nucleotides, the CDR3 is TGTGCCAGCAGTGAATTTGGCGGGAGGGGGAATGAGCAGTTCTTC. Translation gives CASSEFGGRGNEQFF.

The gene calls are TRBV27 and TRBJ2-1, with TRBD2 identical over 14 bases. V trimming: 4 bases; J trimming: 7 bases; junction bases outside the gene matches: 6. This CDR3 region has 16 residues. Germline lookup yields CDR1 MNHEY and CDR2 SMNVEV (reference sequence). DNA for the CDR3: TGTGCCAGCAGTTCGATCGGGACTAGCGGGAGTAATGAGCAGTTCTTC. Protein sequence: CASSSIGTSGSNEQFF.

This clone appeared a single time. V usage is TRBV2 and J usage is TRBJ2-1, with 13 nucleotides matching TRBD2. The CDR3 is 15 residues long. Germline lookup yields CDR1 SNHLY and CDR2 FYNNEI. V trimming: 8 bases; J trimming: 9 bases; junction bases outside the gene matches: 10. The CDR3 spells CASLQVLAGGFEQFF. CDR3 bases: TGTGCCAGCCTCCAGGTACTAGCGGGAGGGTTTGAGCAGTTCTTC.

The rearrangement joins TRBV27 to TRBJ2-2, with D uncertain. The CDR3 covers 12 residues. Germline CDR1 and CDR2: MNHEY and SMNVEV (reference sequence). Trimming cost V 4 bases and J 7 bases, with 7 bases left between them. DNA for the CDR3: TGTGCCAGCAGTTACGCGCGCGGGGAGCTGTTTTTT. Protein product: CASSYARGELFF.

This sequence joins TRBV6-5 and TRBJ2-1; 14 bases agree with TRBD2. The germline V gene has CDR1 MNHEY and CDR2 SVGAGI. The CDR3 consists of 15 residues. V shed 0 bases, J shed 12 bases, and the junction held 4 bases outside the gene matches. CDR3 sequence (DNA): TGTGCCAGCAGTTACTCGACTAGCGGGAGGGGGGTGCAGTTCTTC. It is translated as CASSYSTSGRGVQFF.